These T cell receptor beta chains were read from a single sample in a study of identifying expanded T cells in peripheral blood. Libraries were prepared by immunoSEQ multiplex PCR; TCRdb keeps only in-frame clonotypes and omits some of them. In the table there are about 130,000 clones, 75% to 90% of which are singletons. Input material: blood. Source of these receptors: a person aged 18-70 years in good health. The CDR3 runs from the conserved cysteine through the conserved F or W. Each record gives: D gene, clone size, J gene, V gene, CDR3 DNA, CDR3 protein. A D gene is named only where the DNA matches it firmly. Clone size appears in some rows only: once, few, many, or a class for an expanded clone.

>TRBD1|.|TRBJ1-6|TRBV6-6
TGTGCCAGCAGGAGGACAGGGGAGACCGCACCCCTCCACTTT
CASRRTGETAPLHF
>.|.|TRBJ2-7|TRBV7-6
TGTGCCAGCAGCTTATACTCTGAGCAGTACTTC
CASSLYSEQYF
>TRBD1|.|TRBJ1-1|TRBV7-9
TGTGCCAGCAGCTTAAAGGGGGCGCCCACTGAAGCTTTCTTT
CASSLKGAPTEAFF
>TRBD2|.|TRBJ2-3|TRBV7-2
TGTGCCAGCAGCTCCCTAGCGGGGGGGGGCACAGATACGCAGTATTTT
CASSSLAGGGTDTQYF
>TRBD2|few|TRBJ2-3|TRBV4-2
TGTGCCAGCAGCCAAGATACTAGCGGGAGGGCAACAGATACGCAGTATTTT
CASSQDTSGRATDTQYF
>TRBD1|.|TRBJ2-7|TRBV9
TGTGCCAGCAGCCCGCGGGACAGGGCCACCTACGAGCAGTACTTC
CASSPRDRATYEQYF
>TRBD1|.|TRBJ2-2|TRBV14
TGTGCCAGCAGCCAAGGGCCGGGACAGGGGCCTATCGGGGAGCTGTTTTTT
CASSQGPGQGPIGELFF
>TRBD1|.|TRBJ2-1|TRBV2
TGTGCCAGCATCCGCGGGCCGACAGGGAGCTCCTACAATGAGCAGTTCTTC
CASIRGPTGSSYNEQFF
>TRBD1|.|TRBJ1-2|TRBV6-5
TGTGCCAGCAGTTCGCGGGACAGGGGCCTGGGTGGCTACACCTTC
CASSSRDRGLGGYTF
>.|.|TRBJ1-1|TRBV30
TGTGCCTGGAACCAAGGCCTTGCTGGCACTGAAGCTTTCTTT
CAWNQGLAGTEAFF
>TRBD2|.|TRBJ2-7|TRBV28
TGTGCCAGCAGTTTCCGACTAGCGGGAAACTACGAGCAGTACTTC
CASSFRLAGNYEQYF
>.|.|TRBJ2-5|TRBV7-9
TGTGCCAGCAGCCCCGGCCTTACGTGGCAAGAGACCCAGTACTTC
CASSPGLTWQETQYF
>.|.|TRBJ1-4|TRBV10-1
TGCGCCAGCTGCCCCGACAGGCCAGCAACTAATGAAAAACTGTTTTTT
CASCPDRPATNEKLFF
>.|.|TRBJ1-5|TRBV9
TGTGCCAGCAGCCCGGACGGAGGGCGCAATCAGCCCCAGCATTTT
CASSPDGGRNQPQHF
>.|.|TRBJ2-7|TRBV28
TGTGCCAGCAGTCTGCGGAGTTCCTACGAGCAGTACTTC
CASSLRSSYEQYF
>.|.|TRBJ1-1|TRBV6-5
TGTGCCAGCATCCTGCCCGGGAACCGCCCAGAAGCTTTCTTT
CASILPGNRPEAFF
>TRBD1|.|TRBJ1-5|TRBV30
TGTGCTTATGACAGGGGGCTCGTCGGCAATCAGCCCCAGCATTTT
CAYDRGLVGNQPQHF
>TRBD1|.|TRBJ1-3|TRBV18
TGTGCCAGCTCACGGTCGACAGGGAGAAGGGAAACTGGAAACACCATATATTTT
CASSRSTGRRETGNTIYF
>.|.|TRBJ1-5|TRBV7-9
TGTGCCAGCAGCTTGATCCTGGGGCAGGCCGTAGGGAGCAATCAGCCCCAGCATTTT
CASSLILGQAVGSNQPQHF
>.|.|TRBJ2-3|TRBV15
TGTGCCACCAGCAGAGATTACCAGGGAACTAGCACAGATACGCAGTATTTT
CATSRDYQGTSTDTQYF
>.|.|TRBJ1-2|TRBV19
TGTGCCAGTCGGGAGGAGGGCAGGGCGACTGGCTACACCTTC
CASREEGRATGYTF
>TRBD2|few|TRBJ2-5|TRBV7-2
TGTGCCAGCAGCTTTCTAAGCGGGGGGCGGGGAGAGACCCAGTACTTC
CASSFLSGGRGETQYF
>TRBD2|.|TRBJ2-5|TRBV7-2
TGTGCCAGCAGCTTAAAGCGGGGGGGCCTGGAGACCCAGTACTTC
CASSLKRGGLETQYF
>.|.|TRBJ2-5|TRBV2
TGTGCCAGCCGACCCTCCGAGGGGGGAGAGACCCAGTACTTC
CASRPSEGGETQYF
>.|.|TRBJ1-5|TRBV28
TGTGCCAGCAGTTTTTCCGGACAGCCGGGACAGCCCCAGCATTTT
CASSFSGQPGQPQHF
>.|few|TRBJ1-5|TRBV7-7
TGTGCCAGCAGCTTCCTCGCGGATAATCAGCCCCAGCATTTT
CASSFLADNQPQHF
>TRBD2|.|TRBJ2-5|TRBV5-4
TGTGCCAGCAGCCCCCGGACTAGCGCTTACGCGGAGACCCAGTACTTC
CASSPRTSAYAETQYF
>.|few|TRBJ1-6|TRBV6-6
TGTGCCAGCAGTTACATCGAGGGGAATTCACCCCTCCACTTT
CASSYIEGNSPLHF
>TRBD2|.|TRBJ2-1|TRBV6-1
TGTGCCAGCAGTGTTTTAGCGGGAGTGGGTGAGCAGTTCTTC
CASSVLAGVGEQFF
>TRBD2|.|TRBJ2-7|TRBV19
TGTGCCAGTAGTATTCTAGCGGCCAATGTCTACGAGCAGTACTTC
CASSILAANVYEQYF
>.|.|TRBJ1-4|TRBV6-5
TGTGCCAGCCGGATCCAACTCACTGAAAAACTGTTTTTT
CASRIQLTEKLFF
>TRBD1|.|TRBJ2-1|TRBV6-6
TGTGCCAGCACTTCCGGGACAGGGGGGAATGAGCAGTTCTTC
CASTSGTGGNEQFF
>.|.|TRBJ1-5|TRBV7-9
TGTGCCAGCAGCTTAACGGGGGATAGCAATCAGCCCCAGCATTTT
CASSLTGDSNQPQHF
>.|once|TRBJ1-2|TRBV5-1
TGCGCCAGCAGCTTCGGGGGTCTATCCGGCTACACCTTC
CASSFGGLSGYTF
>.|.|TRBJ1-1|TRBV27
TGTGCCAGCAGGTTTTCCGTGAACACTGAAGCTTTCTTT
CASRFSVNTEAFF
>.|.|TRBJ2-3|TRBV11-1
TGTGCCAGCAGCTTTTTACCTTTCGACTCCACTTACACAGATACGCAGTATTTT
CASSFLPFDSTYTDTQYF
>TRBD1|.|TRBJ1-4|TRBV2
TGTGCCAGCAGAGCCGGGACAGGGGGTGAAAAACTGTTTTTT
CASRAGTGGEKLFF